The clone carrying this TCR beta chain was detected ten times or more. Its target is not known. The sample is drawn from a study of T cells in Graves' hyperthyroidism and ophthalmopathy. Ophthalmopathy cases met thresholds of Clinical Activity Score at least 3, NOSPECS grade at least 4 and duration under 3 months. The CDR3 regions of TCR beta were amplified from RNA transcripts. An initial round of RT-PCR targeting the TCR CDR3 relied on the HTBI primer set. TCRdb analysed the multiplex PCR reads with MiXCR anew, one entry per CDR3 protein. The top ten clones hold approximately 48% of a sample with around 570,000 distinct CDR3 sequences, less than 20% of them seen once. Regarding the study as a whole: Blood also held most thyroid clonotypes expanded beyond 0.001.

Input material: blood. The TCR was taken from a man aged 35 to 55 with Graves' ophthalmopathy.

The CDR3 reads CASSISDAESTDTQYF. The CDR3 DNA follows: TGTGCCAGCAGCATTTCGGACGCGGAAAGCACAGATACGCAGTATTTT. The chain carries TRBV5-5 and TRBJ2-3; D is ambiguous. The CDR3 is 16 amino acids. Germline V gene lookup returns CDR1 SGHKS and CDR2 YYEKEE (reference sequence). Trimming removed 4 bases at V and 0 bases at J, with 15 bases between.